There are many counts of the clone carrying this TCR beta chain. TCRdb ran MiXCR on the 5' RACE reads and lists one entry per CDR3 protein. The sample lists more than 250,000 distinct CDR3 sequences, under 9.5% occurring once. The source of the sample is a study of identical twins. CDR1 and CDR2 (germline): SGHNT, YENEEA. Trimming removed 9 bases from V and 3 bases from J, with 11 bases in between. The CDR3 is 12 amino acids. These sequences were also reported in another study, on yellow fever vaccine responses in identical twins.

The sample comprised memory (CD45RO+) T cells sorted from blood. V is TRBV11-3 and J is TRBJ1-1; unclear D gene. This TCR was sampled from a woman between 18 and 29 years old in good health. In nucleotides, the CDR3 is TGTGCCAGTAGGGATAGGGACACTGAAGCTTTCTTT. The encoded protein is CASRDRDTEAFF.